These 27 T cell receptor beta chains came from one sample sequenced in a study of CD8 T cells in Susac syndrome (dated by TCRdb to between 2018 and 2020). To prepare the library, the immunoSEQ multiplex PCR assay was applied. RNA was extracted with the RNeasy kit and roughly 0.45 to 1 ug was reverse transcribed using random hexamers. The public sequencing data were trimmed at Q25 with fastp and processed into clonotypes with MiXCR by TCRdb, which kept only in-frame beta chains. Merged by CDR3 protein, the rows form single entries marked with the most common genes and DNA. Within this sample are hundreds of thousands of distinct CDR3 sequences, with about 85% of them counted one time only. The ten most abundant clones make up over 0.09% of the sample. The sequencing input was CD8+ T cells from PBMCs. These receptors originate from a human donor with multiple sclerosis.

The chain is built from TRBV27 and TRBJ1-6; D not certain. The germline V gene encodes CDR1 MNHEY and CDR2 SMNVEV (reference sequence). This CDR3 region has 12 residues. Trimming stripped 6 bases from V and 12 bases from J, with 12 bases between. The DNA for the CDR3 is TGTGCCAGCAGCTCCGGTCCGGGACCCCTCCACTTT. Protein product: CASSSGPGPLHF.

This rearrangement joins TRBV2 to TRBJ2-3, with a tentative D call TRBD2 (5 bases). Deletions cut 8 bases from V and 2 bases from J, with 20 bases between. This CDR3 is built from 16 residues. Per germline, CDR1 SNHLY and CDR2 FYNNEI. The CDR3 here is CASPPGERHHTDTQYF. As DNA, the CDR3 is TGTGCCAGCCCTCCGGGCGAGCGGCACCACACAGATACGCAGTATTTT.

The chain employs TRBV4-1 and TRBJ1-3, with no clear D. Per the germline V gene, CDR1 is MGHRA and CDR2 is YSYEKL. The length of the CDR3 is 17 residues. The V end lost 3 bases, the J end lost 1 base, and 16 bases lay between the germline ends. The CDR3 loop is CASSQGRRLVSGNTIYF. DNA of the CDR3: TGCGCCAGCAGCCAGGGCAGGCGGCTTGTATCTGGAAACACCATATATTTT.

The rearrangement uses TRBV20-1 and TRBJ2-7; D call uncertain. The germline CDR1 and CDR2 sequences are DFQATT and SNEGSKA (reference sequence). CDR3 length: 14 amino acids. V lost 6 bases and J lost 0, with 15 bases in between. CDR3 nucleotide sequence: TGCAGTGCCCTCACATGGGCCTCCTCCTACGAGCAGTACTTC. Its translation: CSALTWASSYEQYF.

V and J are TRBV29-1 and TRBJ1-5; D gene unclear. The CDR3 consists of 15 residues. Germline loops: CDR1 SQVTM, CDR2 ANQGSEA. V was clipped by 1 base and J by 3 bases, with 13 bases between them. The CDR3 protein is CSVEGVREPNQPQHF. The CDR3 DNA follows: TGCAGCGTTGAAGGAGTTCGGGAACCCAATCAGCCCCAGCATTTT.

The chain carries TRBV9 and TRBJ1-2; weak D call: TRBD1 (6 bases). The CDR3 length is 16 residues. V dropped 0 bases and J dropped 2 bases, with 14 bases sitting between them. CDR1 is SGDLS and CDR2 is YYNGEE in the germline V gene. CDR3 sequence (DNA): TGTGCCAGCAGCGTAGGGGCAGGACAGTCAAACTATGGCTACACCTTC. Translation: CASSVGAGQSNYGYTF. Full variable domain (rest looked up from reference TRBV9 and TRBJ1-2): DSGVTQTPKHLITATGQRVTLRCSPRSGDLSVYWYQQSLDQGLQFLIQYYNGEERAKGNILERFSAQQFPDLHSELNLSSLELGDSALYFCASSVGAGQSNYGYTFGSGTRLTVV.

The rearrangement joins TRBV4-1 to TRBJ2-3; 7 bases are shared with TRBD2. Germline loops: CDR1 MGHRA, CDR2 YSYEKL. CDR3 length equals 17 residues. V lost 2 bases to trimming and J lost 4 bases; unmatched junction nucleotides: 12. The CDR3 reads CASSQRPRTGRADTQYF. The DNA for the CDR3 is TGCGCCAGCAGCCAACGACCCAGAACGGGGAGGGCAGATACGCAGTATTTT.

The gene calls are TRBV12-5 and TRBJ2-2; D is ambiguous. The CDR3 length is 12 residues. Trimming removed 7 bases from V and 3 bases from J, with 6 bases in between. Germline V gene lookup returns CDR1 LGHNT and CDR2 FRNRAP. The CDR3 sequence: CASVTDTGELFF. The CDR3 bases are TGTGCTAGTGTTACGGACACCGGGGAGCTGTTTTTT.

This chain connects TRBV29-1 to TRBJ1-2, with 7 nucleotides matching TRBD1. The V gene end was trimmed by 3 bases and the J gene end by 2 bases; junction bases not matched to a gene: 9. Germline V gene lookup returns CDR1 SQVTM and CDR2 ANQGSEA. The CDR3 has 15 amino acids. CDR3 sequence reads: CSVEAAGTDNYGYTF. CDR3 nucleotides: TGCAGCGTTGAGGCTGCCGGGACAGACAACTATGGCTACACCTTC. Full variable domain (rest looked up from reference TRBV29-1 and TRBJ1-2): SAVISQKPSRDICQRGTSLTIQCQVDSQVTMMFWYRQQPGQSLTLIATANQGSEATYESGFVIDKFPISRPNLTFSTLTVSNMSPEDSSIYLCSVEAAGTDNYGYTFGSGTRLTVV.

This rearrangement joins TRBV28 to TRBJ2-3; D remains ambiguous. The germline V gene encodes CDR1 MDHEN and CDR2 SYDVKM. The ends were cut back, 5 bases at V and 2 bases at J, with 8 bases in the middle. The CDR3 is 13 residues long. In DNA form, the CDR3 reads TGTGCCAGCAGTAGGTTCTCCACAGATACGCAGTATTTT. It yields the protein CASSRFSTDTQYF.

This chain links TRBV20-1 with TRBJ2-3; possible D gene TRBD2, 6 bases. The V gene lost 6 bases and the J gene lost 5 bases, with 21 bases spanning the gap. The CDR3 runs 15 residues. Germline V gene lookup returns CDR1 DFQATT and CDR2 SNEGSKA (reference sequence). The CDR3 protein is CSAQKGASAKDTQYF. DNA of the CDR3: TGCAGTGCGCAGAAGGGAGCTAGCGCGAAAGATACGCAGTATTTT.

The chain uses TRBV9 and TRBJ2-1; 9 bases line up with TRBD2. Germline V lookup: CDR1 SGDLS, CDR2 YYNGEE. V lost 0 bases, J lost 7 bases, and 5 bases stayed unmatched. CDR3 size: 15 residues. CDR3 DNA: TGTGCCAGCAGCGTAGGCGGGAGGGGAGGGAATGAGCAGTTCTTC. Translation: CASSVGGRGGNEQFF.

This chain links TRBV10-3 with TRBJ2-7; D could derive from TRBD1 or TRBD2 (5 bases each). The germline gives CDR1 ENHRY, CDR2 SYGVKD. CDR3 length equals 12 residues. Trimming took 8 bases from V and 4 from J, leaving 12 bases between them. CDR3 region: CAIQGRHYEQYF. The CDR3 DNA reads as TGTGCCATCCAGGGACGCCATTACGAGCAGTACTTC.

V and J are TRBV11-2 and TRBJ2-3; D remains ambiguous. The germline gives CDR1 SGHAT, CDR2 FQNNGV. The CDR3 spans 13 residues. Trimming shortened V by 9 bases and J by 0 bases, and 10 bases separated the two germline ends. CDR3 region: CASRARSTDTQYF. In DNA form, the CDR3 reads TGTGCCAGTAGGGCACGTAGCACAGATACGCAGTATTTT.

The CDR3: CASIPSGLTYEQYF. The CDR3 DNA reads TGTGCCAGCATCCCCTCGGGACTAACCTACGAGCAGTACTTC. The chain uses TRBV2 and TRBJ2-7; TRBD2 matches at 7 bases. The germline V gene encodes CDR1 SNHLY and CDR2 FYNNEI. V dropped 7 bases and J dropped 2; count of bases not matched to a gene: 8. The CDR3 is 14 residues long. Using reference TRBV2 and TRBJ2-7 for the parts outside the CDR3, the full variable domain is EPEVTQTPSHQVTQMGQEVILRCVPISNHLYFYWYRQILGQKVEFLVSFYNNEISEKSEIFDDQFSVERPDGSNFTLKIRSTKLEDSAMYFCASIPSGLTYEQYFGPGTRLTVT.

The chain joins TRBV19 to TRBJ2-7; D not resolved. The CDR3 is 14 residues long. In germline, CDR1 is LNHDA, CDR2 SQIVND (reference sequence). The ends were cut back, 2 bases at V and 4 bases at J, with 12 bases in the middle. CDR3 sequence reads: CASSISGFLYEQYF. In nucleotides, the CDR3 is TGTGCCAGTAGTATATCTGGATTTCTGTACGAGCAGTACTTC. The variable domain in full, completed from reference TRBV19 and TRBJ2-7, reads DGGITQSPKYLFRKEGQNVTLSCEQNLNHDAMYWYRQDPGQGLRLIYYSQIVNDFQKGDIAEGYSVSREKKESFPLTVTSAQKNPTAFYLCASSISGFLYEQYFGPGTRLTVT.

This clonotype was recorded once. J is TRBJ2-5 and V is TRBV14; D unclear. CDR1 is SGHDN, CDR2 FVKESK, per germline. V was cut by 1 base and J by 0 bases, with 6 bases left in between. The length of the CDR3 is 14 residues. The CDR3 DNA reads as TGTGCCAGCAGCCAAGTCGGTTACCAAGAGACCCAGTACTTC. It encodes CASSQVGYQETQYF. The complete variable domain, with remaining parts taken from reference TRBV14 and TRBJ2-5, reads EAGVTQFPSHSVIEKGQTVTLRCDPISGHDNLYWYRRVMGKEIKFLLHFVKESKQDESGMPNNRFLAERTGGTYSTLKVQPAELEDSGVYFCASSQVGYQETQYFGPGTRLLVL.

The chain carries TRBV5-1 and TRBJ1-3; D gene uncertain. The V end lost 4 bases, the J end lost 0 bases, and 8 bases lay between the germline ends. CDR3 length: 14 amino acids. Germline CDR1 and CDR2: SGHRS and YFSETQ. CDR3 DNA sequence: TGCGCCAGCAGCCCCATCCGCTCTGGAAACACCATATATTTT. It translates to CASSPIRSGNTIYF. Full variable domain (rest looked up from reference TRBV5-1 and TRBJ1-3): KAGVTQTPRYLIKTRGQQVTLSCSPISGHRSVSWYQQTPGQGLQFLFEYFSETQRNKGNFPGRFSGRQFSNSRSEMNVSTLELGDSALYLCASSPIRSGNTIYFGEGSWLTVV.

This rearrangement joins TRBV4-2 to TRBJ2-2, with a weak D call TRBD2 (6 bases). V was cut by 8 bases and J by 1 base, with 20 bases left in between. The CDR3 runs to 17 residues. In germline, CDR1 is LGHNA, CDR2 YNFKEQ. The CDR3 coding sequence is TGTGCCAGCCCCACCGGTGGGGACGGGGGGAACACCGGGGAGCTGTTTTTT. Amino acids: CASPTGGDGGNTGELFF.

V is TRBV11-2 and J is TRBJ2-1; 14 bases map to TRBD2. Unmatched junction bases numbered 15, after V lost 5 bases and J lost 6 bases. The CDR3 contains 19 residues. CDR1 is SGHAT and CDR2 is FQNNGV in the germline V gene. The CDR3 sequence is CASSITGTSGSLPINEQFF. DNA of the CDR3: TGTGCCAGCAGCATTACCGGGACTAGCGGGAGTCTACCCATCAATGAGCAGTTCTTC.

CDR3 loop: CASSTRTGNQPQHF. CDR3 nucleotides: TGTGCCAGCAGTACCCGGACAGGGAATCAGCCCCAGCATTTT. The J gene is TRBJ1-5, the V gene TRBV6-6; TRBD1 agrees at 8 bases. The trim removed 5 bases at V and 4 bases at J, leaving 4 bases unmatched. The V gene's germline CDR1 is MNHNY and CDR2 SVGAGI (reference sequence). The CDR3 has 14 residues.

V gene TRBV28 combines with J gene TRBJ1-1; 10 positions agree with TRBD1. Germline V gene sequence: CDR1 MDHEN, CDR2 SYDVKM. V was pared by 5 bases and J by 3 bases, with 6 bases of the junction left unmatched. This CDR3 is 15 amino acids long. CDR3 in DNA: TGTGCCAGCAGTCGGGACAGGGGCCTTTACACTGAAGCTTTCTTT. It translates to CASSRDRGLYTEAFF.

As DNA, the CDR3 is TGTGCCAGCAGTTTAAGTGCAGGGGCAAATCAGCCCCAGCATTTT. Encoded protein: CASSLSAGANQPQHF. V gene TRBV27 combines with J gene TRBJ1-5, with a tentative D call TRBD1 (6 bases). From germline, CDR1 is MNHEY and CDR2 SMNVEV (reference sequence). The CDR3 is made up of 15 amino acids. V was pared by 2 bases and J by 4 bases, with 12 bases between.

This clonotype showed up just once. As DNA, the CDR3 is TGTGCCAGCAGGCCTGCCCGCACGAGGACCGGGGAGCTGTTTTTT. Protein sequence: CASRPARTRTGELFF. The chain uses TRBV12-3 or TRBV12-4 and TRBJ2-2; no clear D gene. Deletions cut 6 bases from V and 5 bases from J, with 16 bases between. This CDR3 is built from 15 residues.

The V call is TRBV6-5, the J call TRBJ2-2; D is possibly TRBD2 (5 bases). The CDR3 sequence is 12 residues long. V dropped 6 bases and J dropped 8 bases, with 10 bases sitting between them. In germline, CDR1 is MNHEY, CDR2 SVGAGI. The CDR3: CASSPGGGELFF. For the CDR3, the DNA is TGTGCCAGCAGCCCTGGCGGGGGGGAGCTGTTTTTT.

The V and J genes are TRBV6-1 and TRBJ2-2; 11 nucleotides align to TRBD2. V gave up 4 bases and J gave up 5 bases; unmatched junction bases: 9. Germline values: CDR1 MNHNS, CDR2 SASEGT. The CDR3 sequence is 17 residues long. CDR3 nucleotide sequence: TGTGCCAGCAGTGGTCTTCTAGCGGGGGGAAGGACCGGGGAGCTGTTTTTT. Amino acids: CASSGLLAGGRTGELFF.

In regard to this clonotype: One junction end disagrees with the germline gene, perhaps due to a read error. The chain employs TRBV9 and TRBJ2-6, with a tentative D call TRBD1 (6 bases). Germline V gene data show CDR1 as SGDLS and CDR2 as YYNGEE. This CDR3 is 18 amino acids long. The CDR3 coding sequence is TGTGCCAGCAGATCTTCGACAGGAAAAACCTCTGGGGTCAACGTCCTGACTTTC. It yields the protein CASRSSTGKTSGVNVLTF.